The 21 T cell receptor beta chains given below trace back to one sample, sequenced in a study of blood T cell repertoires in COVID-19 (TCRdb year 2020). To prepare the library, the immunoSEQ multiplex PCR assay was applied. This is the immuneACCESS table as TCRdb keeps it, with only in-frame sequences that have V and J called. A part of the clones is gone; compared with another copy, unresolved V genes explain less than half, and the rest is unexplained. This sample comprises some 140,000 clones, approximately 80% of them detected only once. Over 7.5% of the sample belongs to the ten largest clones. The sequencing input was peripheral blood. Every receptor here comes from a woman aged 55-70 years with active or convalescent COVID-19.

This clone was recorded only once. The chain employs TRBV3-1 (or the pseudogene TRBV3-2) and TRBJ2-7; D is undetermined. CDR3 length equals 13 residues. Germline V CDR1 and CDR2: LGHDT, YNNKEL (reference sequence). V was shortened by 4 bases and J by 1 base, with 8 bases between the two germline ends. CDR3 sequence reads: CASSPSVSYEQYF. Written as DNA, the CDR3 is TGTGCCAGCAGCCCCTCGGTATCCTACGAGCAGTACTTC.

The table lists this clone with a count of one. This rearrangement joins TRBV28 to TRBJ1-5, with D maybe TRBD1 (6 bases). CDR1 MDHEN and CDR2 SYDVKM come from the germline V gene. This CDR3 is built from 14 residues. V was pared by 2 bases and J by 6 bases, with 11 bases between. The CDR3 protein is CASSLGQTFQPQHF. The DNA of the CDR3 is TGTGCCAGCAGTTTAGGACAGACGTTTCAGCCCCAGCATTTT.

The rearrangement joins TRBV3-1 (or the pseudogene TRBV3-2) to TRBJ1-5; weak D call: TRBD1 (6 bases). The CDR3 spans 16 residues. V shed 3 bases and J shed 1 base, with 13 bases lying between them. CDR1 is LGHDT, CDR2 YNNKEL, per germline (reference sequence). The CDR3 DNA reads as TGTGCCAGCAGCCAGGGGGGGCAGGGGAGCAATCAGCCCCAGCATTTT. The encoded protein is CASSQGGQGSNQPQHF.

The chain carries TRBV2 and TRBJ1-1, with 9 positions matching TRBD1. Germline V gene data show CDR1 as SNHLY and CDR2 as FYNNEI. Losses at the gene ends were 4 bases for V and 3 bases for J; bases not matched to a gene: 0. The CDR3 is 13 residues long. CDR3 in amino acids: CASSGQGDTEAFF. DNA for the CDR3: TGTGCCAGCAGTGGACAGGGGGACACTGAAGCTTTCTTT. The full variable domain, completed using reference TRBV2 and TRBJ1-1, is EPEVTQTPSHQVTQMGQEVILRCVPISNHLYFYWYRQILGQKVEFLVSFYNNEISEKSEIFDDQFSVERPDGSNFTLKIRSTKLEDSAMYFCASSGQGDTEAFFGQGTRLTVV.

The V gene is TRBV2, the J gene TRBJ1-1; D is unclear. The CDR3 totals 15 residues. The V end was cut by 6 bases, the J end by 0 bases, with 14 bases between. Germline V lookup: CDR1 SNHLY, CDR2 FYNNEI. The CDR3 bases are TGTGCCAGCAGCGCAGCAGCGCACATGAACACTGAAGCTTTCTTT. This sequence encodes CASSAAAHMNTEAFF. The variable domain in full, completed from reference TRBV2 and TRBJ1-1, reads EPEVTQTPSHQVTQMGQEVILRCVPISNHLYFYWYRQILGQKVEFLVSFYNNEISEKSEIFDDQFSVERPDGSNFTLKIRSTKLEDSAMYFCASSAAAHMNTEAFFGQGTRLTVV.

A few counts support this clone. This chain uses TRBV2 with TRBJ1-1; D remains unclear. This CDR3 is built from 13 residues. Trimming cost V 4 bases and J 2 bases, with 8 bases left between them. Germline V gives CDR1 SNHLY, CDR2 FYNNEI. For the CDR3, the DNA is TGTGCCAGCAGTGCAGCTTTAAACACTGAAGCTTTCTTT. Residues: CASSAALNTEAFF.

The chain carries TRBV5-8 and TRBJ2-5; 8 bases fit TRBD2. Germline V CDR1 and CDR2: SGHTS, YDEGEE. The CDR3 consists of 16 residues. With V trimmed by 0 bases and J by 4 bases, 8 bases remained unmatched. The CDR3 loop is CASSLGAGEPTETQYF. The CDR3 DNA reads TGTGCCAGCAGCTTGGGAGCGGGAGAGCCTACAGAGACCCAGTACTTC. Full variable domain (remainder filled in from reference TRBV5-8 and TRBJ2-5): EAGVTQSPTHLIKTRGQQATLRCSPISGHTSVYWYQQALGLGLQFLLWYDEGEERNRGNFPPRFSGRQFPNYSSELNVNALELEDSALYLCASSLGAGEPTETQYFGPGTRLLVL.

This chain links TRBV10-3 with TRBJ2-3; 7 bases are shared with TRBD2. The CDR3 sequence is 14 residues long. V trimming: 3 bases; J trimming: 2 bases; junction bases outside the gene matches: 2. Germline-derived CDR1 and CDR2 are ENHRY and SYGVKD. The CDR3 sequence: CAISEAGPTDTQYF. The CDR3 bases are TGTGCCATCAGTGAAGCGGGGCCCACAGATACGCAGTATTTT.

V gene TRBV10-2 combines with J gene TRBJ1-1; tentatively, D is TRBD1 (5 bases). The CDR3 loop spans 14 amino acids. The V end lost 6 bases, the J end lost 4 bases, and 15 bases lay between the germline ends. Germline loops: CDR1 WSHSY, CDR2 SAAADI. The DNA for the CDR3 is TGCGCCAGCAGCGAGGGGCCCCCTGGCACTGAAGCTTTCTTT. It specifies CASSEGPPGTEAFF.

Comment on this clone: At one boundary the junction diverges from the germline segment, which might be a read error. The same CDR3 also results from other DNA sequences found in this sample. The rearrangement uses TRBV7-2 and TRBJ2-7; 8 positions match TRBD2. CDR1 SGHTA and CDR2 FQGNSA come from the germline V gene. This CDR3 is 18 amino acids long. The DNA for the CDR3 is TGTGCCAGCAGCTTAGCCCCCGGAGGCAGCGGGAGTACCTACGAGCAGTATTTC. This gives the protein CASSLAPGGSGSTYEQYF.

CDR3 nucleotides: TGTGCCAGCAGTTCCTACTCCAGGGGAAACTATGGCTACACCTTC. Its protein product is CASSSYSRGNYGYTF. The chain recombines TRBV6-6 with TRBJ1-2; D perhaps matches TRBD1 (6 bases). The V end lost 4 bases, the J end lost 2 bases, and 14 bases lay between the germline ends. This CDR3 comprises 15 residues. CDR1 and CDR2 (germline): MNHNY, SVGAGI (reference sequence).

This rearrangement joins TRBV5-5 to TRBJ1-3; D ambiguous. Trimming pared 0 bases from V and 2 bases from J, leaving 12 bases between. The germline gives CDR1 SGHKS, CDR2 YYEKEE (reference sequence). The CDR3 contains 16 residues. The CDR3 DNA follows: TGTGCCAGCAGCTTGGTTGCGGCACGGACTGGAAACACCATATATTTT. Its protein product is CASSLVAARTGNTIYF.

The rearrangement uses TRBV19 and TRBJ2-2; 7 bases align to TRBD2. V was clipped by 3 bases and J by 7 bases; unmatched bases: 11. CDR3 length: 16 amino acids. CDR1 LNHDA and CDR2 SQIVND come from the germline V gene (reference sequence). CDR3 coding DNA: TGTGCCAGTAGTATGATTGGGAGGCTAGCGGTCGGGGAGCTGTTTTTT. Translated: CASSMIGRLAVGELFF. Supplemented by reference TRBV19 and TRBJ2-2, the full variable domain reads DGGITQSPKYLFRKEGQNVTLSCEQNLNHDAMYWYRQDPGQGLRLIYYSQIVNDFQKGDIAEGYSVSREKKESFPLTVTSAQKNPTAFYLCASSMIGRLAVGELFFGEGSRLTVL.

This rearrangement joins TRBV3-1 (or the pseudogene TRBV3-2) to TRBJ1-1; D is possibly TRBD1 (6 bases). Between the trimmed V and J ends, which lost 1 base and 5 bases, there was a span of 20 bases. The germline V gene has CDR1 LGHDT and CDR2 YNNKEL (reference sequence). The CDR3 extends over 17 amino acids. The DNA for the CDR3 is TGTGCCAGCAGCCAAGGGTTCAGCTGGCAGGGGAGAACTGAAGCTTTCTTT. It is translated as CASSQGFSWQGRTEAFF.

The V and J genes are TRBV18 and TRBJ1-1; D is perhaps TRBD1 (5 bases). Germline V CDR1 and CDR2: KGHSH, LQKENI. V was pared by 3 bases and J by 7 bases, with 15 bases between. This CDR3 has 14 amino acids. The DNA for the CDR3 is TGTGCCAGCTCACCGAGCGGGGGTCGGATTGAAGCTTTCTTT. This sequence encodes CASSPSGGRIEAFF.

The CDR3 DNA reads TGCGCCAGCAGCCAGCAACTGATGAACACTGAAGCTTTCTTT. Amino acids: CASSQQLMNTEAFF. The rearrangement uses TRBV4-3 and TRBJ1-1; D remains ambiguous. The ends were cut back, 3 bases at V and 0 bases at J, with 8 bases in the middle. The CDR3 contains 14 residues. The germline CDR1 and CDR2 sequences are LGHNA and YSLEER.

The J gene is TRBJ1-2, the V gene TRBV18; 9 bases align to TRBD1. With V trimmed by 4 bases and J by 7 bases, 4 bases remained unmatched. Germline CDR1 and CDR2: KGHSH and LQKENI. The CDR3 has 13 amino acids. CDR3 amino acids: CASSQQGAAGYTF. CDR3 DNA sequence: TGTGCCAGCTCACAACAGGGGGCAGCTGGCTACACCTTC. Combining the CDR3 with reference TRBV18 and TRBJ1-2 gives the whole variable domain NAGVMQNPRHLVRRRGQEARLRCSPMKGHSHVYWYRQLPEEGLKFMVYLQKENIIDESGMPKERFSAEFPKEGPSILRIQQVVRGDSAAYFCASSQQGAAGYTFGSGTRLTVV.

This clone was observed at least ten times. In DNA, the CDR3 is TGTGCCAGCAGCGTAGGCCCGCCGGGCGGGGGGAGGTGGACCGGGGAGCTGTTTTTT. This encodes CASSVGPPGGGRWTGELFF. The chain recombines TRBV9 with TRBJ2-2; 8 nucleotides match TRBD2. This CDR3 is built from 19 residues. Trimming cost V 0 bases and J 5 bases; bases outside gene matches: 15. Per germline, CDR1 SGDLS and CDR2 YYNGEE.

The chain joins TRBV28 to TRBJ1-2, with D hard to call. CDR1 is MDHEN, CDR2 SYDVKM, per germline. The V gene lost 3 bases and the J gene lost 8 bases, with 16 bases spanning the gap. There are 14 residues in the CDR3. CDR3 protein: CASSFFPGHHGYTF. Written as DNA, the CDR3 is TGTGCCAGCAGTTTCTTCCCCGGTCACCACGGCTACACCTTC.

Note on this clone: At the DNA level, this CDR3 is encoded by other sequences in the same sample as well. This chain uses TRBV10-1 with TRBJ2-2; 10 bases match TRBD1. V trimming: 6 bases; J trimming: 6 bases; junction bases outside the gene matches: 1. From germline, CDR1 is WNHNN and CDR2 SYGVQD (reference sequence). This CDR3 is built from 13 residues. In DNA form, the CDR3 reads TGCGCCAGCAGAGGACAGGGGGCCGGGGAGCTGTTTTTT. Its translation: CASRGQGAGELFF.

The V and J genes are TRBV7-2 and TRBJ2-3; 12 nucleotides line up with TRBD2. CDR3 length: 16 amino acids. The germline gives CDR1 SGHTA, CDR2 FQGNSA. J was trimmed by 5 bases and V by 1 base; bases with no gene match: 4. DNA of the CDR3: TGTGCCAGCAGCTTAGGACTAGCGGGAGCTGGAGATACGCAGTATTTT. This sequence encodes CASSLGLAGAGDTQYF.